This T cell receptor (beta chain) comes out of a study of cytomegalovirus exposure and HLA in healthy donors. Profiled with immunoSEQ multiplex PCR; TCRdb holds only in-frame clones, not every one. The top ten clones hold approximately 3.5% of a sample with 100,000 to 150,000 clones, roughly 86% of them seen once. For this clone: Antigen specificity is unknown.

The study, taken as a whole, reports: Among TCR sequences, most were rare, though some public TCRs appeared in many donors. TCR clusters originating in the first cohort tended to co-occur in the 120 validation repertoires, according to a later analysis.

This receptor was taken from a young man in good health and CMV-seronegative. Sequencing was done on a sample of PBMCs.

The CDR3 sequence is CASSHNLERDTQYF. The DNA for the CDR3 is TGTGCCAGCAGCCATAACCTAGAGAGAGATACGCAGTATTTT. The V and J genes are TRBV11-3 and TRBJ2-3; no clear D gene. The CDR3 contains 14 residues. Germline loops: CDR1 SGHNT, CDR2 YENEEA. The V and J ends lost 5 bases and 5 bases respectively, with 14 bases between them.